The 30 T cell receptor beta chains below were found in one sample sequenced in a study of T cell repertoires in cytomegalovirus infection. Via MiXCR, TCRdb re-called the reads, giving one row per CDR3 protein. The table includes a few hundred thousand distinct CDR3 sequences, around 18% detected once. Sequenced input: PBMCs. The receptors were gathered from a human donor in good health (CMV status not recorded). Some clones in this sample may be carry-over from other donors' samples.

This clonotype showed up just a few times. The gene calls are TRBV14 and TRBJ2-5; D not resolved. V lost 9 bases, J lost 3 bases, and 17 bases lay in between. The CDR3 covers 14 residues. Germline CDR1 is SGHDN and CDR2 is FVKESK. The CDR3 is CASTNLTKEETQYF. As DNA, the CDR3 is TGTGCCAGTACCAACTTGACCAAGGAAGAGACCCAGTACTTC.

This clonotype was seen ten or more times. This chain joins TRBV19 and TRBJ2-1; D may correspond to TRBD1 or TRBD2 (5 bases each). V was shortened by 2 bases and J by 4 bases, with 15 bases between the two germline ends. The CDR3 covers 16 residues. CDR1 is LNHDA, CDR2 SQIVND, per germline (reference sequence). CDR3 coding DNA: TGTGCCAGTAGTATATCCCGGGGCCATTCGTACAATGAGCAGTTCTTC. Amino acids: CASSISRGHSYNEQFF.

A remark on this clonotype: Possible read error: a much larger clone is one base away. Because it lacks the conserved phenylalanine or tryptophan at the end, this CDR3 is likely a read error. The gene calls are TRBV20-1 and TRBJ2-7; TRBD1 agrees at 9 bases. The germline V gene has CDR1 DFQATT and CDR2 SNEGSKA (reference sequence). Germline trimming cut 4 bases from V and 6 bases from J; bases unmatched to any gene: 7. This CDR3 has 13 residues. In DNA, the CDR3 is TGCAGTGCTAAGGGGACAGGGATATCCGAGCAGTACTTA. This translates into CSAKGTGISEQYL.

The chain employs TRBV7-9 and TRBJ2-7, with D maybe TRBD2 (6 bases). The V gene lost 3 bases and the J gene lost 0 bases, with 18 bases spanning the gap. Looked up from germline, CDR1 is SEHNR and CDR2 is FQNEAQ (reference sequence). This CDR3 has 17 amino acids. This CDR3 reads CASSFPGLKDRSYEQYF. In nucleotides, the CDR3 is TGTGCCAGCAGCTTCCCGGGACTGAAAGATCGCTCCTACGAGCAGTACTTC.

This clonotype showed up many times. The rearrangement uses TRBV7-2 and TRBJ2-1, with TRBD1 as a possible D gene (5 bases). This CDR3 contains 13 residues. Germline V gene lookup returns CDR1 SGHTA and CDR2 FQGNSA. Trimming removed 7 bases at V and 2 bases at J, with 9 bases between. CDR3 loop: CASIEGAYNEQFF. In DNA, the CDR3 is TGTGCCAGCATCGAAGGGGCCTACAATGAGCAGTTCTTC.

This clonotype appeared many times. V and J are TRBV7-6 and TRBJ2-7; TRBD2 matches at 9 bases. Looked up from germline, CDR1 is SGHVS and CDR2 is FNYEAQ. Trimming removed 1 base from V and 4 bases from J; junction bases left unmatched: 2. CDR3 size: 14 residues. The CDR3 coding sequence is TGTGCCAGCAGCTTAGTAGCGGGAGCGTACGAGCAGTACTTC. This translates into CASSLVAGAYEQYF.

This clonotype was found many times. At one end, the junction sequence differs from germline, possibly due to a read error. The rearrangement uses TRBV18 and TRBJ1-4; 10 positions match TRBD1. The CDR3 covers 14 residues. The germline gives CDR1 KGHSH, CDR2 LQKENI. CDR3 region: CASSPGTGDEKLFF. The CDR3 DNA follows: TGCGCCAGCAGCCCCGGGACAGGGGACGAAAAACTGTTTTTT.

The chain joins TRBV9 to TRBJ2-3; TRBD2 is a possible D gene (6 bases). The length of the CDR3 is 16 residues. From germline, CDR1 is SGDLS and CDR2 YYNGEE. The ends were cut back, 4 bases at V and 5 bases at J, with 20 bases in the middle. CDR3 bases: TGTGCCAGCAGCCGAGGAGGGGCGCGAAGGGTAGATACGCAGTATTTT. It is translated as CASSRGGARRVDTQYF.

This chain uses TRBV7-8 with TRBJ2-5; D gene unclear. The CDR3 is 16 residues long. Germline V gene lookup returns CDR1 SGHVS and CDR2 FQNEAQ. V was cut by 3 bases and J by 5 bases, with 19 bases left in between. The CDR3 DNA is TGTGCCAGCAGCTTTTTGGCTTGGATGGGTACGGAGACCCAGTACTTC. This gives the protein CASSFLAWMGTETQYF.

This clonotype was counted many times. The chain recombines TRBV27 with TRBJ2-1, with a weak D call TRBD1 (5 bases). Trimming took 2 bases from V and 5 from J, leaving 13 bases between them. The CDR3 is made up of 15 amino acids. Germline V gene data show CDR1 as MNHEY and CDR2 as SMNVEV (reference sequence). The CDR3 DNA reads as TGTGCCAGCAGTTTAGGTACAGGTAGAAACAATGAGCAGTTCTTC. It translates to CASSLGTGRNNEQFF.

The V gene is TRBV4-1, the J gene TRBJ1-2, with D unclear. The CDR3 sequence is 14 residues long. Trimming stripped 1 base from V and 4 bases from J, with 10 bases between. The germline CDR1 and CDR2 sequences are MGHRA and YSYEKL. As DNA, the CDR3 is TGCGCCAGCAGCCAAGTAACCGGAACCTATGGCTACACCTTC. This codes for CASSQVTGTYGYTF.

The J gene is TRBJ2-1, the V gene TRBV25-1, with TRBD2 as a possible D gene (6 bases). Germline V CDR1 and CDR2: MGHDK, SYGVNS. The V gene lost 4 bases and the J gene lost 7 bases, with 14 bases spanning the gap. CDR3 length: 14 residues. The CDR3 nucleotides are TGTGCCAGCAGTGGCCGGGACTGGCAAAATGAGCAGTTCTTC. Residues: CASSGRDWQNEQFF.

This clonotype occurred many times. The chain couples TRBV7-2 to TRBJ2-5; TRBD1 aligns across 8 bases. V shed 4 bases and J 3 bases; nucleotides not matched to a gene: 4. Germline loops: CDR1 SGHTA, CDR2 FQGNSA. The CDR3 is 14 amino acids. CDR3 in amino acids: CASSWDRLKETQYF. CDR3 nucleotides: TGTGCCAGCAGCTGGGACAGGCTAAAAGAGACCCAGTACTTC.

This clonotype was detected many times. V and J are TRBV11-3 and TRBJ2-7; D is perhaps TRBD1 (5 bases). CDR3 length equals 14 residues. Germline assignment: CDR1 SGHNT and CDR2 YENEEA. V lost 2 bases and J lost 5, with 13 bases in between. CDR3 sequence reads: CASSLSGRAHEQYF. CDR3 sequence (DNA): TGTGCCAGCAGCTTATCCGGCAGGGCTCACGAGCAGTACTTC.

The rearrangement links TRBV14 to TRBJ2-7; 7 bases match TRBD2. The CDR3 runs to 15 residues. Germline assignment: CDR1 SGHDN and CDR2 FVKESK. The trim removed 1 base at V and 5 bases at J, leaving 8 bases unmatched. DNA of the CDR3: TGTGCCAGCAGCCAAGGGATTAGCGGGTACCACGAGCAGTACTTC. Translating it yields CASSQGISGYHEQYF.

The rearrangement uses TRBV28 and TRBJ1-5, with D tentatively TRBD1 (5 bases). V lost 4 bases and J 0 bases, leaving 13 bases between the germline ends. Germline CDR1 and CDR2: MDHEN and SYDVKM. There are 16 residues in the CDR3. CDR3 sequence: CASSSFGTFSNQPQHF. In DNA form, the CDR3 reads TGTGCCAGCAGTTCTTTCGGGACCTTTAGCAATCAGCCCCAGCATTTT.

This clonotype has more than one count but fewer than ten. This chain's CDR3 is CASSLEPADTQYF. Here the CDR3 DNA reads TGTGCCAGCAGTTTAGAGCCTGCTGATACGCAGTATTTT. The J gene is TRBJ2-3, the V gene TRBV12-3 or TRBV12-4; no firm D call. The CDR3 is 13 amino acids. The germline V and J ends were trimmed by 1 base and 6 bases, with 8 bases remaining between them.

This clonotype was detected a few times. This chain connects TRBV7-8 to TRBJ2-5; D call uncertain. The ends were cut back, 0 bases at V and 9 bases at J, with 11 bases in the middle. Germline V gives CDR1 SGHVS, CDR2 FQNEAQ. The CDR3 runs 13 residues. The CDR3 is CASSLARDPPQYF. DNA for the CDR3: TGTGCCAGCAGCTTAGCTCGCGACCCACCCCAGTACTTC.

The chain couples TRBV11-2 to TRBJ2-7; D possibly corresponds to TRBD2 (6 bases). CDR1 is SGHAT and CDR2 is FQNNGV in the germline V gene. The CDR3 runs to 13 residues. V was cut by 5 bases and J by 6 bases, with 14 bases left in between. The DNA of the CDR3 is TGTGCCAGCAGCGCAGATAGGGGAGGCGAGCAGTACTTC. This gives the protein CASSADRGGEQYF. Using reference TRBV11-2 and TRBJ2-7 for the parts outside the CDR3, the full variable domain is EAGVAQSPRYKIIEKRQSVAFWCNPISGHATLYWYQQILGQGPKLLIQFQNNGVVDDSQLPKDRFSAERLKGVDSTLKIQPAKLEDSAVYLCASSADRGGEQYFGPGTRLTVT.

This clonotype came up many times. The rearrangement uses TRBV6-6 and TRBJ2-5; 7 nucleotides align to TRBD2. V lost 2 bases and J lost 5; bases outside the gene matches: 5. This CDR3 has 14 amino acids. Germline lookup yields CDR1 MNHNY and CDR2 SVGAGI (reference sequence). DNA for the CDR3: TGTGCCAGCAGTTACGGGGGGGGAGGGGAGACCCAGTACTTC. It is translated as CASSYGGGGETQYF.

This clonotype was seen only a few times. The V and J genes are TRBV2 and TRBJ1-6; possible D gene TRBD1, 5 bases. Trimming stripped 6 bases from V and 8 bases from J, with 11 bases between. The germline V gene encodes CDR1 SNHLY and CDR2 FYNNEI. The CDR3 loop spans 13 amino acids. The CDR3, as DNA: TGTGCCAGCAGAGGCACAGGCGATTCACCCCTCCACTTT. This encodes CASRGTGDSPLHF.

The chain is built from TRBV12-3 or TRBV12-4 and TRBJ1-6; D not certain. This CDR3 contains 13 residues. The V end was cut by 5 bases, the J end by 11 bases, with 13 bases between. The CDR3 DNA follows: TGTGCCAGCAGTCCGCCGGGAGGAACACCCCTCCACTTT. Translated, it gives CASSPPGGTPLHF.

This clonotype was detected a few times. V gene TRBV7-6 combines with J gene TRBJ2-5, with 10 nucleotides matching TRBD2. Germline V CDR1 and CDR2: SGHVS, FNYEAQ. There are 16 residues in the CDR3. V shed 5 bases, J shed 7 bases, and the junction held 13 bases outside the gene matches. The CDR3 coding sequence is TGTGCCAGCAGCCCACCGGGACTAGCGACCGGGGCGACCCAGTACTTC. Amino acids: CASSPPGLATGATQYF.

The chain has TRBV7-9 and TRBJ1-1, with no clear D. The germline gives CDR1 SEHNR, CDR2 FQNEAQ (reference sequence). This CDR3 has 15 residues. Trimming stripped 6 bases from V and 0 bases from J, with 14 bases between. The CDR3 sequence: CASRIRIGMNTEAFF. The CDR3 DNA sequence: TGTGCCAGCAGAATAAGGATAGGGATGAACACTGAAGCTTTCTTT.

The chain joins TRBV20-1 to TRBJ1-5, with a tentative D call TRBD1 (5 bases). Per germline, CDR1 DFQATT and CDR2 SNEGSKA (reference sequence). Between the trimmed V and J ends, which lost 2 bases and 5 bases, there was a span of 10 bases. The CDR3 loop spans 13 amino acids. This chain's CDR3 is CSARRGVDQPQHF. The CDR3 DNA reads as TGCAGTGCTAGACGAGGGGTGGATCAGCCCCAGCATTTT.

This clonotype was counted only a few times. The chain links TRBV20-1 to TRBJ2-1; D is undetermined. Trimming shortened V by 1 base and J by 0 bases, and 4 bases separated the two germline ends. Germline V lookup: CDR1 DFQATT, CDR2 SNEGSKA (reference sequence). This CDR3 is built from 13 residues. The CDR3 here is CSARGVSYNEQFF. As DNA, the CDR3 is TGCAGTGCTAGAGGGGTCTCCTACAATGAGCAGTTCTTC.

This clonotype showed up just a few times. The rearrangement uses TRBV12-3 or TRBV12-4 and TRBJ1-2; 7 nucleotides agree with TRBD1. The J segment lost 5 bases and the V segment lost 6 bases, leaving 3 bases of the junction unmatched. This CDR3 has 12 amino acids. The CDR3 protein is CASRQGQYGYTF. CDR3 DNA: TGTGCCAGCAGGCAGGGACAGTATGGCTACACCTTC.

This clonotype showed up many times. The V gene is TRBV6-1, the J gene TRBJ1-6; 8 bases are a match to TRBD1. Trimming removed 6 bases from V and 5 bases from J; junction bases left unmatched: 9. Germline V gene lookup returns CDR1 MNHNS and CDR2 SASEGT. The CDR3 covers 16 residues. DNA of the CDR3: TGTGCCAGCAGCCGACGACAGGGGCGAGATAATTCACCCCTCCACTTT. Translating gives CASSRRQGRDNSPLHF.

This clonotype has more than one count but fewer than ten. This chain joins TRBV19 and TRBJ1-1; D not certain. Per germline, CDR1 LNHDA and CDR2 SQIVND (reference sequence). The CDR3 consists of 13 residues. V lost 1 base and J lost 5, with 8 bases in between. The CDR3, as DNA: TGTGCCAGTAGTATAGTAGGGAGTACTGAAGCTTTCTTT. Translation gives CASSIVGSTEAFF.

The CDR3 is CASKEGGEGGLGAFF. CDR3 bases: TGTGCCAGCAAGGAGGGGGGGGAGGGTGGCCTAGGAGCTTTCTTT. The chain couples TRBV6-2 or TRBV6-3 to TRBJ1-1, with D possibly being TRBD1 (6 bases). Germline values: CDR1 MNHEY, CDR2 SVGEGT. V lost 7 bases to trimming and J lost 10 bases, with 25 bases between them. There are 15 residues in the CDR3.